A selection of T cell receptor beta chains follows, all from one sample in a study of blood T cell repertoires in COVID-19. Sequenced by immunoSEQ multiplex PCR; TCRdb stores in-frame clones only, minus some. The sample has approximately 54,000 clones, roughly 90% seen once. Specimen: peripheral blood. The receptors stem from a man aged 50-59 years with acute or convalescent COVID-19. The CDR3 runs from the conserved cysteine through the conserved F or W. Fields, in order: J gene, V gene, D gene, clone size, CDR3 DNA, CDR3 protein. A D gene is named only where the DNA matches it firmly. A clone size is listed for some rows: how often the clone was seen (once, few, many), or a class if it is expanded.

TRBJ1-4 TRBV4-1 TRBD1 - TGCGCCAGCAGCCGCTCGGACAGGGTCGGGGTTGGGACTAATGAAAAACTGTTTTTT CASSRSDRVGVGTNEKLFF
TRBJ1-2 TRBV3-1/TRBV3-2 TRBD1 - TGTGCCAGCAGCCCAACAGGGGGCAACTATGGCTACACCTTC CASSPTGGNYGYTF
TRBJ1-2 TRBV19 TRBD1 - TGTGCCAGTAGTATAGGCCGGACAGGGGACTATGGCTACACCTTC CASSIGRTGDYGYTF
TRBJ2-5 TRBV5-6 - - TGTGCCAGCAGCTTGATTGGGGCCCCGGAGACCCAGTACTTC CASSLIGAPETQYF
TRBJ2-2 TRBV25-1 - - TGTGCCAGCAGTGAGATAACTAGTCCCGGGGAGCTGTTTTTT CASSEITSPGELFF
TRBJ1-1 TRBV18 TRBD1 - TGTGCCAGCTCACCAGAGGACAGGTTCACTGAAGCTTTCTTT CASSPEDRFTEAFF
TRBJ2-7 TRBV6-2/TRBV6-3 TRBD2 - TGTGCCAGCAGTTACCCCGGGACTAGCGGGATAGTAGAGACCTACGAGCAGTACTTC CASSYPGTSGIVETYEQYF
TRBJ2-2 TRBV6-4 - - TGTGCCAGCATTAGGGAGACCAACACCGGGGAGCTGTTTTTT CASIRETNTGELFF
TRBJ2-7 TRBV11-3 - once TGTGCCAGCAGCTCCGTGGACAACGAGCAGTACTTC CASSSVDNEQYF
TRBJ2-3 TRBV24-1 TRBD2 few TGTGCCACCAGTGACCCCAATAGCGGGAAAACAGATACGCAGTATTTT CATSDPNSGKTDTQYF
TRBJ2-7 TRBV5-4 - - TGTGCCAGCAGCTTTTCGGCAGGGGCGTCCTACGAGCAGTACTTC CASSFSAGASYEQYF
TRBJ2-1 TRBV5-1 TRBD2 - TGCGCCAGCAGCGAAACTGTGACTAGCGGGATAGGTGAGCAGTTCTTC CASSETVTSGIGEQFF
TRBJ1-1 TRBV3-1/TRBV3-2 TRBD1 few TGTGCCAGCAGGCGTTCAGGGGGCCCCGAAGCTTTCTTT CASRRSGGPEAFF
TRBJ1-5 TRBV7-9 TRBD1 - TGTGCCAGCAGCTTAGAGAATTCGGGACAGGGAACCAATCAGCCCCAGCATTTT CASSLENSGQGTNQPQHF
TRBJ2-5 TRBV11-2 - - TGTGCCAGCCGCCCAGACACCCAAGAGACCCAGTACTTC CASRPDTQETQYF
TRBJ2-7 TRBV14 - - TGTGCCAGCAGCCCCCCGGGGACGGGGAGGGAGCAGTACTTC CASSPPGTGREQYF
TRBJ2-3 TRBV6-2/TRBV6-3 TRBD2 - TGTGCCAGCAGTTACCGGGGTTTAACTAGCGGCAGCACAGATACGCAGTATTTT CASSYRGLTSGSTDTQYF
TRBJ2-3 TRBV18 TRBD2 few TGTGCCAGCTCACCGGCTCTGGCGGGAGTGAGTCAAGATACGCAGTATTTT CASSPALAGVSQDTQYF
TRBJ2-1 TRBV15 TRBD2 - TGTGCCACCAGCAGGCCGGGACTAGCGGGTCGTGAGCAGTTCTTC CATSRPGLAGREQFF
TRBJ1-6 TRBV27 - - TGTGCCAGCAGTTCCCGCCCGGACAGAGGAGGTTCACCCCTCCACTTT CASSSRPDRGGSPLHF
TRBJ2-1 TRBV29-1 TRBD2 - TGCAGCGTTGAAGAAAGGTTCCTAGCGGGAGTCAATGAGCAGTTCTTC CSVEERFLAGVNEQFF
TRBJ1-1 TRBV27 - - TGTGCCAGCAGTTCTAAAGAAAGGGGGAACACTGAAGCTTTCTTT CASSSKERGNTEAFF
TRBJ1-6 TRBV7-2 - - TGTGCCAGCAGCTCGAGCTCCTATAATTCACCCCTCCACTTT CASSSSSYNSPLHF
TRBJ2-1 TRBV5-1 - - TGCGCCAGCAGCTCCCAGTCCGCGGCCCTCTACAATGAGCAGTTCTTC CASSSQSAALYNEQFF
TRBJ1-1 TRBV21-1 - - TGTGCCAGCAGCCACCCGAGCCGAGCTTTCTTT CASSHPSRAFF
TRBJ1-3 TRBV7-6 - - TGTGCCAGCAGCTTCAACAAAGCGGTATCTGGAAACACCATATATTTT CASSFNKAVSGNTIYF
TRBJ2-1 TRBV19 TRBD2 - TGTGCCAGTAGTATACGAGCGGGAGAGACCAATGAGCAGTTCTTC CASSIRAGETNEQFF
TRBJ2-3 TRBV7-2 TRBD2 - TGTGCCAGCAGCTTACGCGGGGGGCTAGGGGGACACACAGATACGCAGTATTTT CASSLRGGLGGHTDTQYF
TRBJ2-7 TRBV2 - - TGTGCCAGCAAGGAGGGGCGCGAGCAGTACTTC CASKEGREQYF
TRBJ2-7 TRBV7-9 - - TGTGCCAGCAGCCAGGGAATACTCCCTTACGAGCAGTACTTC CASSQGILPYEQYF
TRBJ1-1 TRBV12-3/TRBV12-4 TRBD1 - TGTGCCAGCAGACCGGGACAGGGCACTGAAGCTTTCTTT CASRPGQGTEAFF
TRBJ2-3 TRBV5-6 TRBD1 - TGTGCCAGCAGTTCCGGGACAGGGCGCATGGATACGCAGTATTTT CASSSGTGRMDTQYF
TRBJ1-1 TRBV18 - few TGTGCCAGCTCACTAATCAGGGAGAACACTGAAGCTTTCTTT CASSLIRENTEAFF
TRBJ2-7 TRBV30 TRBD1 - TGTGCCTGGGAGACAGGGAACACCTACGAGCAGTACTTC CAWETGNTYEQYF
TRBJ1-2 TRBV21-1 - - TGTGCCAGCAGCAATCCTCCGGGGACAGGGGCCCTTAACTATGGCTACACCTTC CASSNPPGTGALNYGYTF
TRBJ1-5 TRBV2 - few TGTGCCAGCCTGGGGGGGGGAGGAAGCAATCAGCCCCAGCATTTT CASLGGGGSNQPQHF
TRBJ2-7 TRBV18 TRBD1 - TGTGCCAGCTCACCCGGACAGGGGAACGAGCAGTACTTC CASSPGQGNEQYF
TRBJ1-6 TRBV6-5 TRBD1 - TGTGCCAGCAGTTCTTCCCCAGGGGGAAATTCACCCCTCCACTTT CASSSSPGGNSPLHF
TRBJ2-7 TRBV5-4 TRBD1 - TGTGCCAGCAGCCCTGACAGGGGGCGAGCCTACGAGCAGTACTTC CASSPDRGRAYEQYF
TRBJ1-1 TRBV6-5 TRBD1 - TGTGCCAGCCAGACAGGGCGTAAGGACACTGAAGCTTTCTTT CASQTGRKDTEAFF
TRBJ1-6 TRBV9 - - TGTGCCAGCAGCGTAGTCCCGAGAGGGATTTCACCCCTCCACTTT CASSVVPRGISPLHF
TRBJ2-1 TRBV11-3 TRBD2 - TGTGCCAGCAGTCCCCGGGTAGCGGGGTACAATGAGCAGTTCTTC CASSPRVAGYNEQFF
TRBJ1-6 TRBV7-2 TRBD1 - TGTGCCAGCAGCTTAGCGGGACAGGGGGCCTCACCCCTCCACTTT CASSLAGQGASPLHF
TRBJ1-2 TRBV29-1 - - TGCAGCGTTGAACGTACAGGGTCGGACTATGGCTACACCTTC CSVERTGSDYGYTF
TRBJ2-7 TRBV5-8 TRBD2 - TGTGCCAGCAGCTTGTCCGGACTAGCGGGAAGTAGGTACTTC CASSLSGLAGSRYF
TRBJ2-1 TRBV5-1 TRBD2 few TGCGCCAGCAGCGGACTAGCGGGAGTAGGGAATGAGCAGTTCTTC CASSGLAGVGNEQFF
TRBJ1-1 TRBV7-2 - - TGTGCCAGCAGCTGGCGGGGGGGTTCGAACACTGAAGCTTTCTTT CASSWRGGSNTEAFF
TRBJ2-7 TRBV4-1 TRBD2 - TGCGCCAGCAGCCAAGCGGCGGGAGGCGAGCAGTACTTC CASSQAAGGEQYF
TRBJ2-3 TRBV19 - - TGTGCCAGTAGTATAAGTACCCGCCTAGCCACTTATACGGATACGCAGTATTTT CASSISTRLATYTDTQYF
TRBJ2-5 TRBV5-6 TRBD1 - TGTGCCAGCAGCTTTCGACAGGGGGCTCGTCAAGAGACCCAGTACTTC CASSFRQGARQETQYF